The 15 T cell receptor beta chains reported below all come from one sample, sequenced in a study of CD8 T cells in Susac syndrome. It was with random hexamers that roughly 0.5 to 1 ug RNA was reverse transcribed. TCRdb processed the immunoSEQ multiplex PCR reads anew with MiXCR; each CDR3 protein has one entry. The table records about 120,000 distinct CDR3 sequences, roughly 94% of them present only once. Sequenced material: CD8+ T cells from PBMCs. These receptors all come from a human donor with Susac syndrome.

V and J are TRBV4-1 and TRBJ2-5; D not certain. Per germline, CDR1 MGHRA and CDR2 YSYEKL. Trimming removed 0 bases at V and 5 bases at J, with 16 bases between. The CDR3 is 16 amino acids. CDR3: CASSQDQAIAEETQYF. The CDR3 DNA follows: TGCGCCAGCAGCCAAGATCAGGCCATAGCAGAGGAGACCCAGTACTTC.

V gene TRBV6-2 or TRBV6-3 combines with J gene TRBJ1-2, with D uncertain. The CDR3 is 13 residues long. The V end was cut by 6 bases, the J end by 2 bases, with 10 bases between. Germline loops: CDR1 MNHEY, CDR2 SVGEGT. CDR3 bases: TGTGCCAGCAGCCACACACCGAACTATGGCTACACCTTC. Amino acid sequence: CASSHTPNYGYTF.

The V call is TRBV13, the J call TRBJ2-7; 7 positions agree with TRBD1. Losses at the gene ends were 3 bases for V and 2 bases for J; bases not matched to a gene: 4. CDR1 and CDR2 from the germline V gene are PRHDT and FYEKMQ (reference sequence). This CDR3 has 14 amino acids. The CDR3 loop is CASSFRQGPYEQYF. For the CDR3, the DNA is TGTGCCAGCAGCTTCCGACAGGGTCCCTACGAGCAGTACTTC.

The rearrangement links TRBV20-1 to TRBJ1-1, with D perhaps matching TRBD1 (6 bases). The CDR3 covers 16 residues. V shed 3 bases and J shed 5 bases, with 22 bases lying between them. Germline assignment: CDR1 DFQATT and CDR2 SNEGSKA (reference sequence). The DNA for the CDR3 is TGCAGTGCTAGGAACCTTGTGGCAGGGGATGGTACTGAAGCTTTCTTT. This codes for CSARNLVAGDGTEAFF.

The chain employs TRBV7-3 and TRBJ2-3; TRBD2 matches at 13 bases. Germline V gives CDR1 SGHTA, CDR2 FQGTGA. V lost 4 bases to trimming and J lost 6 bases; unmatched junction nucleotides: 10. The CDR3 runs 17 residues. The CDR3 spells CASSSRTSGGASDTQYF. The CDR3 bases are TGTGCCAGCAGCTCGAGAACTAGCGGGGGGGCGTCGGATACGCAGTATTTT.

The chain employs TRBV6-5 and TRBJ2-5; possibly TRBD2 for D (6 bases). This CDR3 region has 13 residues. CDR1 is MNHEY, CDR2 SVGAGI, per germline. Deletions cut 8 bases from V and 0 bases from J, with 10 bases between. CDR3 loop: CASRGEYQETQYF. The DNA of the CDR3 is TGTGCCAGCCGCGGGGAGTACCAAGAGACCCAGTACTTC.

This clonotype was detected only once. The J gene is TRBJ2-3, the V gene TRBV4-2; 10 positions agree with TRBD2. Germline V gene sequence: CDR1 LGHNA, CDR2 YNFKEQ. This CDR3 comprises 15 residues. Trimming removed 4 bases from V and 5 bases from J; junction bases left unmatched: 6. The CDR3 reads CASSPYGTSEDTQYF. The CDR3, as DNA: TGTGCCAGCAGCCCGTACGGGACTAGCGAAGATACGCAGTATTTT.

This clonotype was counted once. V usage is TRBV29-1 and J usage is TRBJ2-1; D is possibly TRBD2 (5 bases). V lost 1 base and J lost 9, with 16 bases in between. The CDR3 is made up of 14 amino acids. CDR1 and CDR2 (germline): SQVTM, ANQGSEA. The CDR3 bases are TGCAGCGTTGAAGGGACTGGGGTATTTGCTGAGCAGTTCTTC. Its translation: CSVEGTGVFAEQFF.

V gene TRBV12-3 or TRBV12-4 combines with J gene TRBJ1-6; D remains ambiguous. This CDR3 spans 12 amino acids. V lost 5 bases and J lost 8, with 7 bases in between. CDR3 DNA: TGTGCCAGCAGTCCCGATCATTCACCCCTCCACTTT. It yields the protein CASSPDHSPLHF.

V and J are TRBV6-5 and TRBJ2-5, with 8 bases fitting TRBD1. Germline trimming cut 0 bases from V and 3 bases from J; bases unmatched to any gene: 3. Germline lookup yields CDR1 MNHEY and CDR2 SVGAGI. CDR3 length: 15 amino acids. The CDR3 sequence is CASSYSTGEEETQYF. The CDR3 region has the DNA TGTGCCAGCAGTTACTCGACAGGGGAAGAAGAGACCCAGTACTTC.

V is TRBV12-3 or TRBV12-4 and J is TRBJ1-6; D gene ambiguous. This CDR3 spans 16 amino acids. V was shortened by 5 bases and J by 8 bases, with 19 bases between the two germline ends. The CDR3 DNA sequence: TGTGCCAGCAGTACTTCTGGACCGCTGGAGTATTCACCCCTCCACTTT. It yields the protein CASSTSGPLEYSPLHF.

Only one count was recorded for this clonotype. The chain's CDR3 is CASSLVVAGEETQYF. The CDR3 nucleotides are TGTGCCAGCAGCTTGGTGGTAGCGGGGGAAGAGACCCAGTACTTC. The rearrangement uses TRBV5-4 and TRBJ2-5; 9 bases map to TRBD2. J lost 3 bases, V lost 0 bases, and 3 bases had no gene match. This CDR3 is 15 amino acids long. CDR1 is SGHNT, CDR2 YYREEE, per germline (reference sequence). Together with reference TRBV5-4 and TRBJ2-5, the CDR3 gives the full variable domain: ETGVTQSPTHLIKTRGQQVTLRCSSQSGHNTVSWYQQALGQGPQFIFQYYREEENGRGNFPPRFSGLQFPNYSSELNVNALELDDSALYLCASSLVVAGEETQYFGPGTRLLVL.

The chain uses TRBV7-2 and TRBJ2-7, with D possibly being TRBD1 (6 bases). CDR1 and CDR2 (germline): SGHTA, FQGNSA. Trimming cost V 2 bases and J 2 bases, with 13 bases left between them. CDR3 length: 15 amino acids. The CDR3, as DNA: TGTGCCAGCAGCTTATCGGACAGCCTCACCTACGAGCAGTACTTC. Encoded protein: CASSLSDSLTYEQYF.

This clonotype was detected only once. The V call is TRBV5-1, the J call TRBJ1-5; D call uncertain. This CDR3 is built from 17 residues. From germline, CDR1 is SGHRS and CDR2 YFSETQ. V lost 0 bases and J lost 5, with 18 bases in between. The CDR3 DNA reads TGCGCCAGCAGCTTGGCCGGTGGTCGGACGGAGGATCAGCCCCAGCATTTT. This gives the protein CASSLAGGRTEDQPQHF.

The chain joins TRBV13 to TRBJ2-7; possible D gene TRBD2, 6 bases. The CDR3 has 14 amino acids. The germline gives CDR1 PRHDT, CDR2 FYEKMQ (reference sequence). V dropped 0 bases and J dropped 3 bases, with 9 bases sitting between them. The CDR3 reads CASSLGSSGYEQYF. The CDR3 nucleotides are TGTGCCAGCAGCTTAGGTAGTAGCGGCTACGAGCAGTACTTC.